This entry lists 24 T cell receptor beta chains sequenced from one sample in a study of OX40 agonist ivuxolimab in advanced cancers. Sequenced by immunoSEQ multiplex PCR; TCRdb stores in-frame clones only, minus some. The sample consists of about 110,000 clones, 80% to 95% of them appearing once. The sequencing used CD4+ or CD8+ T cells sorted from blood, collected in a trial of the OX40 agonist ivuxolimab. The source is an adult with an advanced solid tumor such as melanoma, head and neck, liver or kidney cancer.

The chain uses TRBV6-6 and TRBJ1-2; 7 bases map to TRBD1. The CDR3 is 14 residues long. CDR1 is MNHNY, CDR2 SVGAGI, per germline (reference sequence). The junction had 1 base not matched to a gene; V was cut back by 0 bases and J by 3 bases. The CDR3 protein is CASSYSGTDYGYTF. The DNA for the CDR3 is TGTGCCAGCAGTTACTCCGGGACAGACTATGGCTACACCTTC.

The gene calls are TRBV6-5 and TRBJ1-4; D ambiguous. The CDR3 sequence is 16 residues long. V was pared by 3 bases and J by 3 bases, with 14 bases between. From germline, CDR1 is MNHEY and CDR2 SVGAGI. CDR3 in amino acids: CASSYDGRGANEKLFF. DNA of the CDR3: TGTGCCAGCAGTTATGACGGGCGGGGAGCTAATGAAAAACTGTTTTTT.

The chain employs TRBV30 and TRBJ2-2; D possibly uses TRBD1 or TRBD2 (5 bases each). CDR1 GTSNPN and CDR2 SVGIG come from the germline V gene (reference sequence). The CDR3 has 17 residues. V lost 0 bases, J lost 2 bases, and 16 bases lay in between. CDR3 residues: CAWSVGAGWDNTGELFF. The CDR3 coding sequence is TGTGCCTGGAGTGTAGGGGCAGGGTGGGACAACACCGGGGAGCTGTTTTTT. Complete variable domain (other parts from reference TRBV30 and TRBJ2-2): SQTIHQWPATLVQPVGSPLSLECTVEGTSNPNLYWYRQAAGRGLQLLFYSVGIGQISSEVPQNLSASRPQDRQFILSSKKLLLSDSGFYLCAWSVGAGWDNTGELFFGEGSRLTVL.

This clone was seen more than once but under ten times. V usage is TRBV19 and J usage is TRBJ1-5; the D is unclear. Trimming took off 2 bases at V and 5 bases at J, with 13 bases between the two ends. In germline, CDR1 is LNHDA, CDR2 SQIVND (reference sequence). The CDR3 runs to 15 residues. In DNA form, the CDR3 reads TGTGCCAGTAGTATACATCCAACAGCCGATCAGCCCCAGCATTTT. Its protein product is CASSIHPTADQPQHF.

Here the CDR3 DNA reads TGTGCCAGCGGAACTAGCGGGGGGACCCAGTACTTC. It yields the protein CASGTSGGTQYF. This sequence joins TRBV2 and TRBJ2-5; 11 positions match TRBD2. This CDR3 has 12 residues. J was trimmed by 7 bases and V by 8 bases; bases with no gene match: 3. Germline-derived CDR1 and CDR2 are SNHLY and FYNNEI.

CDR3 region: CASSYNRGPTGGYTF. The CDR3 coding sequence is TGTGCCAGCAGTTACAACAGGGGACCCACGGGAGGCTACACCTTC. The genes are TRBV6-5 and TRBJ1-2; 7 bases are a match to TRBD1. CDR3 length: 15 amino acids. Germline values: CDR1 MNHEY, CDR2 SVGAGI. J lost 8 bases, V lost 2 bases, and 11 bases had no gene match.

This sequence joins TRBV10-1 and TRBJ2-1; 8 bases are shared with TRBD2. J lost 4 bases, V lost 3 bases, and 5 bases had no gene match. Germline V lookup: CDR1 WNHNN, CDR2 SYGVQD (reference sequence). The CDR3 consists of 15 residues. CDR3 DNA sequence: TGCGCCAGCAGTGAAGCGGGAGAAGGTTACAATGAGCAGTTCTTC. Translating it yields CASSEAGEGYNEQFF.

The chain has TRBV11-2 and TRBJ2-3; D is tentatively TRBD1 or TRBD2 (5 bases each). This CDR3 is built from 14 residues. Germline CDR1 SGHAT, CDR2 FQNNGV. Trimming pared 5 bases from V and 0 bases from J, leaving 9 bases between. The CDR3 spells CASSVRESTDTQYF. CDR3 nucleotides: TGTGCCAGCAGCGTCAGGGAGAGCACAGATACGCAGTATTTT.

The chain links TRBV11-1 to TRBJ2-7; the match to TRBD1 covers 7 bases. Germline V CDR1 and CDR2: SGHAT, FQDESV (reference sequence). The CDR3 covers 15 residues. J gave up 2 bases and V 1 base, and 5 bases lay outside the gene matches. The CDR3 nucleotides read TGTGCCAGCAGCTTAGGGACAGGAACCCCCTACGAGCAGTACTTC. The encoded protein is CASSLGTGTPYEQYF.

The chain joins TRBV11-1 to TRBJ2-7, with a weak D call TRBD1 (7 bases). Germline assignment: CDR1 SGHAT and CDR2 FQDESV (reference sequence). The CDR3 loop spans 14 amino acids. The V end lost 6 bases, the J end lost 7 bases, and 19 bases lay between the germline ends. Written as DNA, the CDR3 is TGTGCCAGCAGTCCCCGGAGGGGGCGAGAAGAGCAGTACTTC. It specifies CASSPRRGREEQYF.

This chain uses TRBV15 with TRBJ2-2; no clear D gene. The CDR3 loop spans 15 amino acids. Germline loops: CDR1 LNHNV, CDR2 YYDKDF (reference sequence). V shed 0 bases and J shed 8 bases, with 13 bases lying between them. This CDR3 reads CATSRDPLSVGELFF. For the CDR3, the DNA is TGTGCCACCAGCAGAGATCCCCTTTCGGTTGGGGAGCTGTTTTTT.

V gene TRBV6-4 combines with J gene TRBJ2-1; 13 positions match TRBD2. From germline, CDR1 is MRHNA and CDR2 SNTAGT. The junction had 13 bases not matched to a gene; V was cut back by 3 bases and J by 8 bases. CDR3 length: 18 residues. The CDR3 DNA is TGTGCCAGCAGTGAAGTAAGACTAGCGGGGGGCCCGGGCGATGAGCAGTTCTTC. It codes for CASSEVRLAGGPGDEQFF.

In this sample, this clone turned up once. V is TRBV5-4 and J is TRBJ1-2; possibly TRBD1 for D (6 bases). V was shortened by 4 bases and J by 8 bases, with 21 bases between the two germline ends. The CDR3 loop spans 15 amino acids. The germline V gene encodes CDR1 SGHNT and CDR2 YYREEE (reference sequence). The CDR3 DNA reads TGTGCCAGCAGCCCTGACCCGGGGGGCATTGAAGGCTACACCTTC. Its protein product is CASSPDPGGIEGYTF.

The chain's CDR3 is CAWSVRSGLEAFF. Written as DNA, the CDR3 is TGTGCCTGGAGTGTAAGGAGTGGACTTGAAGCTTTCTTT. The chain carries TRBV30 and TRBJ1-1; D is undetermined. Germline CDR1 reads GTSNPN; CDR2 reads SVGIG (reference sequence). The V and J ends lost 0 bases and 7 bases respectively, with 12 bases between them. The CDR3 runs 13 residues.

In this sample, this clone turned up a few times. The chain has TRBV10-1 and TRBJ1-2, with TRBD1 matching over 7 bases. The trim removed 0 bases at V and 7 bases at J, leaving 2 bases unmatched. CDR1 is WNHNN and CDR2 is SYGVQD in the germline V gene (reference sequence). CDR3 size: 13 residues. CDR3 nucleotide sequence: TGCGCCAGCAGTGAGTCCCGGGACAGTGGCTACACCTTC. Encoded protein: CASSESRDSGYTF.

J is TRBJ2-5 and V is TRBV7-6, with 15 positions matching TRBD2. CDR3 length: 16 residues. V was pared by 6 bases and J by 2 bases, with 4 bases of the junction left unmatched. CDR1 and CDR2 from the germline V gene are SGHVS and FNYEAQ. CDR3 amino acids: CASSSGLAGGQETQYF. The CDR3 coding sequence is TGTGCCAGCAGTAGTGGACTAGCGGGGGGGCAAGAGACCCAGTACTTC.

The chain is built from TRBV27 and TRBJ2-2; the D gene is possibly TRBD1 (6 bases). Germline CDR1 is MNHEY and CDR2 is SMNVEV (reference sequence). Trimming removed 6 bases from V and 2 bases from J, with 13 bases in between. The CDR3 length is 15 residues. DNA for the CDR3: TGTGCCAGCAGCGCTTCCGGGACAAACACCGGGGAGCTGTTTTTT. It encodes CASSASGTNTGELFF.

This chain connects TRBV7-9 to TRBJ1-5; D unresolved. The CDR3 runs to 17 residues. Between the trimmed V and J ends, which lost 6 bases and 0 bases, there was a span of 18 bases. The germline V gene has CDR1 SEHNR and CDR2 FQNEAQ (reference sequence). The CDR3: CASSSSQLGYSNQPQHF. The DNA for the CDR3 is TGTGCCAGCAGTTCATCACAGCTTGGGTATAGCAATCAGCCCCAGCATTTT.

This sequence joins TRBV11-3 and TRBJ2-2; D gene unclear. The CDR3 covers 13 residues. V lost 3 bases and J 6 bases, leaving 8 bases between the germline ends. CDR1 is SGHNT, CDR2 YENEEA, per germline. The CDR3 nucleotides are TGTGCCAGCAGCTTTAGTTATGCCGGGGAGCTGTTTTTT. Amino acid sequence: CASSFSYAGELFF.

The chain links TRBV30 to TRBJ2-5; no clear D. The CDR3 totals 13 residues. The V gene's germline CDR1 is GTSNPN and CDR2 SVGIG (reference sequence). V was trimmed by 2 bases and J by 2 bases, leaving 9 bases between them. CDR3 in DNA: TGTGCCTGGAGTACCACCGCTCAAGAGACCCAGTACTTC. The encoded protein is CAWSTTAQETQYF.

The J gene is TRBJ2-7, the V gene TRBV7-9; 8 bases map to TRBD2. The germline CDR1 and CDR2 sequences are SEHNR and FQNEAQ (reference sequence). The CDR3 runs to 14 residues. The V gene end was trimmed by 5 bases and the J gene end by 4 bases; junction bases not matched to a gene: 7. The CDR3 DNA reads TGTGCCAGCAGCCCCCGGGAGGGTACGTACGAGCAGTACTTC. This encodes CASSPREGTYEQYF.

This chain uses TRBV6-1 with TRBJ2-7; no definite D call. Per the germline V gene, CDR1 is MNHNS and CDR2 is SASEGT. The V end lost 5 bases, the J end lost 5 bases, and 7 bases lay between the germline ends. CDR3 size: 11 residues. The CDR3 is CASSPLDEQYF. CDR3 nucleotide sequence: TGTGCCAGCAGTCCACTTGACGAGCAGTACTTC.

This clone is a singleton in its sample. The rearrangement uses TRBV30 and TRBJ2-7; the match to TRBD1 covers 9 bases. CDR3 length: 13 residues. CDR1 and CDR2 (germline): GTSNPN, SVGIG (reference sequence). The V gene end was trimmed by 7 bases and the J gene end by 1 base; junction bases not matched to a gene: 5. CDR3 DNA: TGTGCCTATCAGACAGGGGGGTCCTACGAGCAGTACTTC. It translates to CAYQTGGSYEQYF.

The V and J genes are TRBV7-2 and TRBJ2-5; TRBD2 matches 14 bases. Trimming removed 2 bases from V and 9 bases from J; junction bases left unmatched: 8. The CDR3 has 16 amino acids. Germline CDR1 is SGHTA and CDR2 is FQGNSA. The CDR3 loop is CASSLSSRLAGGSQYF. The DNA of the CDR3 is TGTGCCAGCAGCTTATCATCCCGACTAGCGGGAGGGTCCCAGTACTTC. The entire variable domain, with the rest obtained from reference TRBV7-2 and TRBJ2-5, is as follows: GAGVSQSPSNKVTEKGKDVELRCDPISGHTALYWYRQSLGQGLEFLIYFQGNSAPDKSGLPSDRFSAERTGGSVSTLTIQRTQQEDSAVYLCASSLSSRLAGGSQYFGPGTRLLVL.